The entry below gives a single T cell receptor (beta chain) sequence along with its context. This sample is part of a study of blood T cell repertoires in COVID-19. Study in general: Nucleic acid was either cDNA or gDNA, and it came from T cells, B-cell-depleted T cells, or PBMCs.

Germline CDR1 reads KGHSH; CDR2 reads LQKENI. The J segment lost 2 bases and the V segment lost 1 base, leaving 1 base of the junction unmatched. CDR3 size: 15 residues. Original methodology: Amplification of reference gene primers was used by the study to estimate nucleated cell counts. Clones were sequenced by immunoSEQ multiplex PCR, and TCRdb holds only the in-frame ones, with some missing. Clone size and V and J calls were adopted from that table, with D and trimming inferred from the DNA. The table includes some 95,000 clones, 86% detected once. What was sequenced was peripheral blood. The sequence derives from a man older than 75 with active or convalescent COVID-19. The chain recombines TRBV18 with TRBJ2-7; 11 nucleotides agree with TRBD2. The CDR3 reads CASSPRGLAAYEQYF. Here the CDR3 DNA reads TGTGCCAGCTCACCACGGGGACTAGCGGCCTACGAGCAGTACTTC.